Here is one T cell receptor beta chain with its context. The antigen is unknown. Germline loops: CDR1 SEHNR, CDR2 FQNEAQ (reference sequence). This CDR3 has 15 amino acids. V lost 5 bases and J lost 3; bases outside the gene matches: 10. 13 Jbeta primers and 60 Vbeta primers were used for the PCR. The data were produced by immunoSEQ multiplex PCR, yet TCRdb's version contains in-frame clones alone and is incomplete. Of about 170,000 clones listed, 72% are singletons. The sample is drawn from a study of cytomegalovirus exposure and HLA in healthy donors. Overall study findings and caveats: According to a later analysis, donors in an Asian-associated ancestry cluster reportedly had fewer N-insertions than the approximately 620-donor mean.

The rearrangement links TRBV7-9 to TRBJ2-7, with 7 bases fitting TRBD1. This TCR was recovered from a human donor in good health. The sequenced sample was PBMCs. The chain's CDR3 is CASSKGTEKIYEQYF. The CDR3 nucleotides are TGTGCCAGCAGCAAAGGGACAGAAAAAATCTACGAGCAGTACTTC.